This paragraph covers one TCR beta chain sequence. These data belong to a study of blood T cell repertoires in COVID-19. The CDR3 extends over 12 amino acids. CDR1 is SGHAT and CDR2 is FQNNGV in the germline V gene. With V trimmed by 5 bases and J by 4 bases, 1 base remained unmatched. Data came from immunoSEQ multiplex PCR; TCRdb stores just in-frame clones and leaves some out. The sample records around 80,000 clones, around 80% being singletons. This rearrangement joins TRBV11-2 to TRBJ1-1; 7 positions match TRBD1. This receptor was identified in a man in his 60s with acute or convalescent COVID-19. Material: peripheral blood. The CDR3 loop is CASSPGGTEAFF. The DNA for the CDR3 is TGTGCCAGCAGCCCAGGGGGCACTGAAGCTTTCTTT.